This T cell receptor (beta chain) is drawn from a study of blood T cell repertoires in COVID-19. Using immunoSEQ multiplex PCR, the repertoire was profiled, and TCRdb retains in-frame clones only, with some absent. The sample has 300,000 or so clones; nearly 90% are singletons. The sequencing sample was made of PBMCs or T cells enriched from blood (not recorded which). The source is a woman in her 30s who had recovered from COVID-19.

The CDR3 DNA sequence: TGTGCCAGCAGCCCGGGACAGGAGAAAAATGAAAAACTGTTTTTT. Its translation: CASSPGQEKNEKLFF. This chain uses TRBV5-4 with TRBJ1-4; 8 bases fit TRBD1. The length of the CDR3 is 15 residues. V trimming: 4 bases; J trimming: 5 bases; junction bases outside the gene matches: 7. CDR1 and CDR2 from the germline V gene are SGHNT and YYREEE (reference sequence).